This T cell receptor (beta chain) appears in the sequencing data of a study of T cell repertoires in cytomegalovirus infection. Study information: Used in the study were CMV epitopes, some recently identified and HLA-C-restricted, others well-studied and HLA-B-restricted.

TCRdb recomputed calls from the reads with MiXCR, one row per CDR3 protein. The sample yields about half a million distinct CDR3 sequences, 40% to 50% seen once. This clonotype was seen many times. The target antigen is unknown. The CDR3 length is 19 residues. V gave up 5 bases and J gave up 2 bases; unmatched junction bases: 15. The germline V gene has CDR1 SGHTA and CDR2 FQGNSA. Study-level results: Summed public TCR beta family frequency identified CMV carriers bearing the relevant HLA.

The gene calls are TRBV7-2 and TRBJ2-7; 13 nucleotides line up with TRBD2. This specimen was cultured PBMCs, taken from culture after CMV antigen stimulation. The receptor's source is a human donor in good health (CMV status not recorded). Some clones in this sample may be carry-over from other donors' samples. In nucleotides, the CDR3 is TGTGCCAGCAGCCCCCGTGGGGGGACTAGCGGGGAAACACCCTACGAGCAGTACTTC. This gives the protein CASSPRGGTSGETPYEQYF.